This TCR beta chain was identified in a study of cytomegalovirus exposure and HLA in healthy donors. Study conclusions and caveats: Presence/absence analyses assumed roughly uniform sequencing depth across donors. Researchers had no immune exposure information except CMV serostatus available. Rates of TCR association differed by HLA locus in a later analysis, with DRB1 highest and HLA-C lowest.

With regard to this clone: Its matching antigen is unknown.

The study ran its PCR with 60 Vbeta and 13 Jbeta primers. Authors' data handling: Among the unique TCR beta chains that a later analysis counted, 75 million to 85 million in all, 10 million to 13 million were shared. Assay: immunoSEQ multiplex PCR; the TCRdb copy retains only in-frame clones and omits some. V, J and clone size are taken as reported in that table, and D and trimming were inferred from the DNA itself. The profile shows around 95,000 clones, around 81% of them singletons. Trimming removed 2 bases from V and 0 bases from J, with 13 bases in between. The germline V gene has CDR1 MGHRA and CDR2 YSYEKL. The CDR3 loop spans 16 amino acids.

Sequencing was done on a sample of PBMCs. The chain couples TRBV4-1 to TRBJ1-1; D is possibly TRBD1 (5 bases). This receptor was identified in a female donor in good health and CMV-seropositive. Here the CDR3 reads CASSQLRTDMNTEAFF. The CDR3 coding sequence is TGCGCCAGCAGCCAATTGAGGACGGACATGAACACTGAAGCTTTCTTT.